This record covers a single T cell receptor (beta chain). Per the original data handling: Estimation of nucleated cell counts was performed using reference gene primer amplification. Sequencing was performed with immunoSEQ multiplex PCR; in TCRdb, only in-frame clones are kept and a portion is missing. V, J and clone size are taken as reported in that table, and D and trimming were inferred from the DNA itself. The sample consists of around 250,000 clones, 86% of them appearing once. The sample originates from a study of blood T cell repertoires in COVID-19. Study information: Samples of COVID-19 (acute and convalescent) were obtained from the United States, Italy and Spain. PBMCs, B-cell-depleted T cells, or T cells were the source of the cDNA or gDNA that made up the material.

Seattle's enrolled individuals joined amid active infection and were then monitored longitudinally. CDR3 length: 18 amino acids. Germline loops: CDR1 SNHLY, CDR2 FYNNEI. Trimming pared 5 bases from V and 2 bases from J, leaving 21 bases between. Sample: peripheral blood. The chain couples TRBV2 to TRBJ1-4; the D gene is possibly TRBD1 (5 bases). This TCR was sampled from a woman older than 75 with COVID-19, enrolled during active disease. Here the CDR3 reads CASSYQSAGRFTNEKLFF. In DNA, the CDR3 is TGTGCCAGCAGTTACCAGTCGGCGGGGCGCTTTACTAATGAAAAACTGTTTTTT.